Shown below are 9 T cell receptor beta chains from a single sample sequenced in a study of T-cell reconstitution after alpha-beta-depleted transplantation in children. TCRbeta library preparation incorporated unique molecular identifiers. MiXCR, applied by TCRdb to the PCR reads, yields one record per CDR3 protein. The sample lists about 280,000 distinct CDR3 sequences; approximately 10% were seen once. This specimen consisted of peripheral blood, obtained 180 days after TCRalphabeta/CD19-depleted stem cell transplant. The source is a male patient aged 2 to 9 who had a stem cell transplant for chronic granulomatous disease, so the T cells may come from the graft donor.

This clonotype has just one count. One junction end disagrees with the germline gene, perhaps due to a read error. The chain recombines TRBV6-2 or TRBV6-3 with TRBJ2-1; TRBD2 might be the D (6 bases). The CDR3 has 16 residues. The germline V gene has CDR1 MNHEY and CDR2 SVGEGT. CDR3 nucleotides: TGTGCCAGCAGTATGTTAGCGGTTAGCTCCTACAATGAGCAGCTCTTC. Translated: CASSMLAVSSYNEQLF.

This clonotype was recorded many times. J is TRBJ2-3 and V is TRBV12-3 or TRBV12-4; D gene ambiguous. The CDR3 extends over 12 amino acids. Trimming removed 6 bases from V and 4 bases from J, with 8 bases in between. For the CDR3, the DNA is TGTGCCAGCAGCTTCTTCGCAGATACGCAGTATTTT. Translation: CASSFFADTQYF.

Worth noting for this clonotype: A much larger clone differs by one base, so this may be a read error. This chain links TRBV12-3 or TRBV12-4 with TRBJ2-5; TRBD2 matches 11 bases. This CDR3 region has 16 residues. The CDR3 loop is CASSLGRLAGQETQHF. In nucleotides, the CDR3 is TGTGCCAGCAGTTTAGGACGACTAGCGGGACAAGAGACCCAGCACTTC.

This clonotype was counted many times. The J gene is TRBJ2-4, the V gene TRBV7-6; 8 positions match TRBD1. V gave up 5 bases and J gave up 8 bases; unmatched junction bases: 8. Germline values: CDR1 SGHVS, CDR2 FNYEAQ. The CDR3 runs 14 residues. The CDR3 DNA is TGTGCCAGCAGCCGAGGACAGGGTTTGGACATTCAGTACTTC. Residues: CASSRGQGLDIQYF.

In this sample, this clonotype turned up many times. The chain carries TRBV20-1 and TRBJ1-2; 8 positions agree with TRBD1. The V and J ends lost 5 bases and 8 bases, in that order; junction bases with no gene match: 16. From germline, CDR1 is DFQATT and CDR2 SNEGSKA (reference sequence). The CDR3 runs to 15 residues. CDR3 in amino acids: CSARTGQGASEGYTF. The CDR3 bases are TGCAGTGCTCGGACCGGTCAGGGGGCTTCAGAAGGCTACACCTTC.

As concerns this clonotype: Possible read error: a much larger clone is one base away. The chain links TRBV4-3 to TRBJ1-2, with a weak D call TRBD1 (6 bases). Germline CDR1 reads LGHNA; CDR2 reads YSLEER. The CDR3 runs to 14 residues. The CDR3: CVSSHDRRSYGYTF. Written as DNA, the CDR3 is TGCGTCAGCAGCCATGACAGGAGGAGCTATGGCTACACCTTC.

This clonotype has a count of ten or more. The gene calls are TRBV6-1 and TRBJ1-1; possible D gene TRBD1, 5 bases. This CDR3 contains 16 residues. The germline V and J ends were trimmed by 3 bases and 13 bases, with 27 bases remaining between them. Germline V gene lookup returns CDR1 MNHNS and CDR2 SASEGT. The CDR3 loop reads CASSDRTPGGLNWGFF. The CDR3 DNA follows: TGTGCCAGCAGTGATAGGACACCCGGAGGGCTTAATTGGGGTTTCTTT.

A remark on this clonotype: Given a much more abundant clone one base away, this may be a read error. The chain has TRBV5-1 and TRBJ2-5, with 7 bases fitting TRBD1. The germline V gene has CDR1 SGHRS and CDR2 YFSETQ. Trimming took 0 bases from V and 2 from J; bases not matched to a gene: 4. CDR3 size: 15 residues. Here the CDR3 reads CASSLEGTAQETQYF. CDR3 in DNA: TGCGCCAGCAGCTTGGAGGGGACAGCACAAGAGACCCAGTACTTC.

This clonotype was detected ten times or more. The CDR3 loop is CASSRDRDYGYTF. Here the CDR3 DNA reads TGTGCCAGCAGTAGAGACAGGGACTATGGCTACACCTTC. This sequence joins TRBV12-3 or TRBV12-4 and TRBJ1-2, with 7 nucleotides matching TRBD1. J gave up 3 bases and V 5 bases, and 3 bases lay outside the gene matches. The CDR3 is 13 residues long.